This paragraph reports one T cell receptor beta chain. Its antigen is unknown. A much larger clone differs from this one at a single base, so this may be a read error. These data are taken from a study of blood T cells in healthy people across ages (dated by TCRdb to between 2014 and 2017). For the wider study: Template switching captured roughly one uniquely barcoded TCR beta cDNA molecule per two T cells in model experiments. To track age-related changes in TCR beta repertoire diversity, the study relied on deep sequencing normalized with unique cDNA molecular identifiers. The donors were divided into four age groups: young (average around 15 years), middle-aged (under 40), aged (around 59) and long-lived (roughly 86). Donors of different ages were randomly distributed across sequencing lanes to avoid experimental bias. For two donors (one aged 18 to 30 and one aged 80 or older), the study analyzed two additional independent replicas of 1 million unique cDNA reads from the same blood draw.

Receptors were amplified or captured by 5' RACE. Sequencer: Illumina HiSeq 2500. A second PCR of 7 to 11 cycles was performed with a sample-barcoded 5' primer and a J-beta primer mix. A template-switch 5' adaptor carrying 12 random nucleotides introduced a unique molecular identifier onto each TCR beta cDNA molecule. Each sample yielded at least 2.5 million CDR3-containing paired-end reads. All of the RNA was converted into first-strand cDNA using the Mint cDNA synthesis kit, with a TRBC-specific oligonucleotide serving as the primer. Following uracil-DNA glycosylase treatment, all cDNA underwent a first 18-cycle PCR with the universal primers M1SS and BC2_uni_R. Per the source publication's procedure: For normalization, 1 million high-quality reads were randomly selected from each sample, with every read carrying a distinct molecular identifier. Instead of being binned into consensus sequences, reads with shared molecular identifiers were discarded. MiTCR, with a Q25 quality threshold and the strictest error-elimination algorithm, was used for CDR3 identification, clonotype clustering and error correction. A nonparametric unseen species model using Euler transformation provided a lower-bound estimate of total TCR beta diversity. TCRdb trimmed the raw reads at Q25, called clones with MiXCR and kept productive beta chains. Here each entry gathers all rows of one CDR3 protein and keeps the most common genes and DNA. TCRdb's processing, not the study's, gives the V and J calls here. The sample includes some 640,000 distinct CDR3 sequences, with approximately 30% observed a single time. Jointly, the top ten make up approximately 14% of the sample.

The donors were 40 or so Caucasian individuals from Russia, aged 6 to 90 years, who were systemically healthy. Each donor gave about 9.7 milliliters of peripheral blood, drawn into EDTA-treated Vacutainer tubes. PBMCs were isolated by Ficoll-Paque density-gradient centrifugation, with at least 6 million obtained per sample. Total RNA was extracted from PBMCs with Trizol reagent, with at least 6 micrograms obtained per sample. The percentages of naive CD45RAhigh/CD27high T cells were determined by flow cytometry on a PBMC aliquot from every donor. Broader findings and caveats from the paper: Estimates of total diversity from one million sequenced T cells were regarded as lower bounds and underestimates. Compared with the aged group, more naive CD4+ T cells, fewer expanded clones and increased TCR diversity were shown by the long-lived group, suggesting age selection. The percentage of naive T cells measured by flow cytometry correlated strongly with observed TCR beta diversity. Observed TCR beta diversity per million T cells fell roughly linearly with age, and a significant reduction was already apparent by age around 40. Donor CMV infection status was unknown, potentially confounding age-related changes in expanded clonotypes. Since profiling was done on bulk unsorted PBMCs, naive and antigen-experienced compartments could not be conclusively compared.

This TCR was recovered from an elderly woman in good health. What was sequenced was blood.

The CDR3 protein is CASSAGAAERNGQYF. The DNA reads TGTGCCAGCAGCGCCGGCGCGGCGGAGAGAAATGGGCAGTACTTC. This chain joins TRBV7-2 to TRBJ2-7, with the D gene uncertain. CDR1 and CDR2 are read off the germline V gene as SGHTA and FQGNSA. V lost 5 bases and J lost 9 bases; the stretch between them is 23 bases long. The CDR3, cysteine through phenylalanine, is 15 amino acids long. The kept DNA is CDR3 alone, 45 bases in frame from the first base.